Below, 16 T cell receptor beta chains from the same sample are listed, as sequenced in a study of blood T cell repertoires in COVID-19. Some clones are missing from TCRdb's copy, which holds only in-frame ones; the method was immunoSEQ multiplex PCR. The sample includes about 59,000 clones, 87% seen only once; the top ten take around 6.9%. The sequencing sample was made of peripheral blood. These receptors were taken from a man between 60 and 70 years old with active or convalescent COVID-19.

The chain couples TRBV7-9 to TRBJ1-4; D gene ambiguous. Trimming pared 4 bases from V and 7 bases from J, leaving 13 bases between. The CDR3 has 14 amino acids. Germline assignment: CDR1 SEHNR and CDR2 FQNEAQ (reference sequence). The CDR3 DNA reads TGTGCCAGCAGCTCAATGGGAGGCGGTGAAAAACTGTTTTTT. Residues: CASSSMGGGEKLFF.

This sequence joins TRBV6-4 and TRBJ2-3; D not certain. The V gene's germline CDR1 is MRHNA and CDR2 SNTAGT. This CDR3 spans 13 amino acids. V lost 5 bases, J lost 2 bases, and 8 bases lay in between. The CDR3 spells CASSQPVTDTQYF. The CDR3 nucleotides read TGTGCCAGCAGTCAACCGGTCACAGATACGCAGTATTTT.

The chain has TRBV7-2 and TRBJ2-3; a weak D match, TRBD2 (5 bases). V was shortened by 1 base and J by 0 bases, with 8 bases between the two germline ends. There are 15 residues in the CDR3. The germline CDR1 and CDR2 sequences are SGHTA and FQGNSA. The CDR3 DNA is TGTGCCAGCAGCTTAGGTGGGAGAAGCACAGATACGCAGTATTTT. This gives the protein CASSLGGRSTDTQYF.

The CDR3 spells CASSRLPGTEAFF. CDR3 in DNA: TGTGCCAGCAGCCGTCTCCCGGGAACTGAAGCTTTCTTT. The rearrangement uses TRBV11-3 and TRBJ1-1, with D unresolved. V was clipped by 5 bases and J by 5 bases, with 12 bases between them. Germline V lookup: CDR1 SGHNT, CDR2 YENEEA. The CDR3 contains 13 residues.

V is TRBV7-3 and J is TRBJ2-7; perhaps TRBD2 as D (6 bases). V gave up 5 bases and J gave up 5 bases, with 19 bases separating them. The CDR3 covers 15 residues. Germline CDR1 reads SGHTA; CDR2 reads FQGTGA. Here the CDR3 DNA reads TGTGCCAGCAGCCCAACCGGGACTCCTAGGGACGAGCAGTACTTC. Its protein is CASSPTGTPRDEQYF.

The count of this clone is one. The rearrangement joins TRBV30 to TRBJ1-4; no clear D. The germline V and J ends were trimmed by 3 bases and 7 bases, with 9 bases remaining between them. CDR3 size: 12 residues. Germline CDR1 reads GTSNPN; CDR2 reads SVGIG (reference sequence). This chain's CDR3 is CAWRRAAEKLFF. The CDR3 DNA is TGTGCCTGGAGGAGGGCGGCTGAAAAACTGTTTTTT.

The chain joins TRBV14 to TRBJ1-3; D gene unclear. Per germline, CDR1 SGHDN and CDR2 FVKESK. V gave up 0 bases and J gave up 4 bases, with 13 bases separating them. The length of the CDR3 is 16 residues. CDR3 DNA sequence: TGTGCCAGCAGCCAAGATCGGGGTTCAAGGGGAAACACCATATATTTT. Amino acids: CASSQDRGSRGNTIYF. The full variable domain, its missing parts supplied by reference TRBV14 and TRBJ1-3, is EAGVTQFPSHSVIEKGQTVTLRCDPISGHDNLYWYRRVMGKEIKFLLHFVKESKQDESGMPNNRFLAERTGGTYSTLKVQPAELEDSGVYFCASSQDRGSRGNTIYFGEGSWLTVV.

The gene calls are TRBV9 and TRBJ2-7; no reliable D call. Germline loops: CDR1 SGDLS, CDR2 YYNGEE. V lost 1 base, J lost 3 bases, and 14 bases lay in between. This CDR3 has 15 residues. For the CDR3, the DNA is TGTGCCAGCAGCGTACTCCCAGGCATAGGCTACGAGCAGTACTTC. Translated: CASSVLPGIGYEQYF.

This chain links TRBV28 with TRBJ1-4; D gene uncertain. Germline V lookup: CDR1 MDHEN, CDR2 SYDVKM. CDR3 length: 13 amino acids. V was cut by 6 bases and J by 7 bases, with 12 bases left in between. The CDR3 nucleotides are TGTGCCAGCAGGACTGATGTGAGTGAAAAACTGTTTTTT. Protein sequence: CASRTDVSEKLFF.

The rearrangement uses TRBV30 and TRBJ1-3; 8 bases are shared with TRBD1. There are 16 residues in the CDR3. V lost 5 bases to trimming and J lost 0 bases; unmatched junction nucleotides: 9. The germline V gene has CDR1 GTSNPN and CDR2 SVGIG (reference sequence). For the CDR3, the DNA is TGTGCCTGGGCTCAGGCAGGGGGCTTCTCTGGAAACACCATATATTTT. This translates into CAWAQAGGFSGNTIYF.

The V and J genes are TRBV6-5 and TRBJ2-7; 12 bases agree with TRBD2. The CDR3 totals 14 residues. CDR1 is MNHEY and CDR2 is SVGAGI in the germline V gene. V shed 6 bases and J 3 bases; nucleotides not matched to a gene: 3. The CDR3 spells CASRRLAGDYEQYF. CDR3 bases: TGTGCCAGCAGGAGACTAGCGGGAGACTACGAGCAGTACTTC.

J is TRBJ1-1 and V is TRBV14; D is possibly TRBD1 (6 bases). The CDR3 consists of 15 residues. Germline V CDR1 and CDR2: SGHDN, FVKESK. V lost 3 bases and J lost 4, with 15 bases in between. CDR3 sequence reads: CASSQRWGPVTEAFF. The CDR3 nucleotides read TGTGCCAGCAGCCAGAGATGGGGGCCCGTCACTGAAGCTTTCTTT.

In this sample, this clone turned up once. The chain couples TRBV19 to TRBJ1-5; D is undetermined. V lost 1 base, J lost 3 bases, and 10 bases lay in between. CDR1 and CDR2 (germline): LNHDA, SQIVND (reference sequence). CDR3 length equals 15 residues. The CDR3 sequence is CASSIATGINQPQHF. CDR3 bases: TGTGCCAGTAGTATAGCCACGGGAATCAATCAGCCCCAGCATTTT.

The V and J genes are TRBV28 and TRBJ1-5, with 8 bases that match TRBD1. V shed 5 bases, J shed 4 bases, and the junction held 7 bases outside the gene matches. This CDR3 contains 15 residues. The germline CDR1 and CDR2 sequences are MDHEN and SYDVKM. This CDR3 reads CASSLRGQGNQPQHF. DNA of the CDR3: TGTGCCAGCAGTCTGCGAGGACAGGGTAATCAGCCCCAGCATTTT.

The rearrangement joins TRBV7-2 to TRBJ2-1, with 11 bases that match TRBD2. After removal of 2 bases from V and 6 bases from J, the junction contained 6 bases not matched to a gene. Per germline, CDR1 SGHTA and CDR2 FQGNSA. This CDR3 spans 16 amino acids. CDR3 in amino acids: CASSLQIAGGPNEQFF. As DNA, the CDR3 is TGTGCCAGCAGCTTACAAATAGCGGGAGGGCCCAATGAGCAGTTCTTC. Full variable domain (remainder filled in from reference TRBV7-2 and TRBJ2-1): GAGVSQSPSNKVTEKGKDVELRCDPISGHTALYWYRQSLGQGLEFLIYFQGNSAPDKSGLPSDRFSAERTGGSVSTLTIQRTQQEDSAVYLCASSLQIAGGPNEQFFGPGTRLTVL.

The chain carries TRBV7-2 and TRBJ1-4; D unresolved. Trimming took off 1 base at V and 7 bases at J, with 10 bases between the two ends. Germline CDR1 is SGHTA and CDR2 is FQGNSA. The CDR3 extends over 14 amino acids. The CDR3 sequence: CASSLEFTSEKLFF. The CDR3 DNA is TGTGCCAGCAGCTTAGAGTTCACCAGTGAAAAACTGTTTTTT. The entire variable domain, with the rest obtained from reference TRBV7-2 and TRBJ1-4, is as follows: GAGVSQSPSNKVTEKGKDVELRCDPISGHTALYWYRQSLGQGLEFLIYFQGNSAPDKSGLPSDRFSAERTGGSVSTLTIQRTQQEDSAVYLCASSLEFTSEKLFFGSGTQLSVL.